The rows below give T cell receptor beta chains drawn from one sample of a study of cytomegalovirus exposure and HLA in healthy donors. Using immunoSEQ multiplex PCR, the repertoire was profiled, and TCRdb retains in-frame clones only, with some absent. Of 85,000 to 100,000 clones listed, approximately 72% are singletons. Sequenced input: PBMCs. All receptors derive from a middle-aged woman in good health and CMV-seropositive. CDR3s include the opening cysteine and the closing phenylalanine or tryptophan. D genes are given only for firm matches. Only some rows state a clone size, as once, few, many or a class for expanded clones.

V: TRBV15
D: .
J: TRBJ2-1
size: .
DNA: TGTGCCACCAGCAGAGCGCTAACTAGGTACAATGAGCAGTTCTTC
CDR3: CATSRALTRYNEQFF

V: TRBV9
D: TRBD1
J: TRBJ1-5
size: .
DNA: TGTGCCAGCAGCGTAGGGGACAGGCCAGATCAGCCCCAGCATTTT
CDR3: CASSVGDRPDQPQHF

V: TRBV28
D: TRBD2
J: TRBJ2-7
size: .
DNA: TGTGCCAGCAGACCAACCGGGACTAGGGAGGCCTACGAGCAGTACTTC
CDR3: CASRPTGTREAYEQYF

V: TRBV29-1
D: TRBD1
J: TRBJ1-1
size: .
DNA: TGCAGCGTTAGGACAGGGGGGAACACTGAAGCTTTCTTT
CDR3: CSVRTGGNTEAFF

V: TRBV2
D: .
J: TRBJ1-1
size: .
DNA: TGTGCCAGCAGTGAAATGGCAGGCGTTAAAGCTTTCTTT
CDR3: CASSEMAGVKAFF

V: TRBV7-9
D: .
J: TRBJ2-6
size: .
DNA: TGTGCCAGCAGCTTAGCGCGATTCTCTGGGGCCAACGTCCTGACTTTC
CDR3: CASSLARFSGANVLTF

V: TRBV6-6
D: TRBD1
J: TRBJ2-1
size: few
DNA: TGTGCCAGCAGTTCCATTGGACAGGGGGCTGACAATGAGCAGTTCTTC
CDR3: CASSSIGQGADNEQFF

V: TRBV6-6
D: TRBD1
J: TRBJ2-5
size: many
DNA: TGTGCCAGCAGTTACCCCGGGACAGGGAGGGAGACCCAGTACTTC
CDR3: CASSYPGTGRETQYF

V: TRBV7-8
D: TRBD1
J: TRBJ2-7
size: .
DNA: TGTGCCAGCAGCTTAGAGGGTTTCGGGACAGGGTTCTACGAGCAGTACTTC
CDR3: CASSLEGFGTGFYEQYF

V: TRBV7-2
D: .
J: TRBJ1-4
size: few
DNA: TGTGCCAGCAGCTTAGTTCTGTGGGGCGTAAAGCTGTTTTTT
CDR3: CASSLVLWGVKLFF

V: TRBV7-9
D: .
J: TRBJ1-1
size: .
DNA: TGTTCCAGCAGCTTCCAGGGTGGTGAAGCTTTCTTT
CDR3: CSSSFQGGEAFF

V: TRBV7-9
D: .
J: TRBJ1-3
size: .
DNA: TGTTCCAGCAGCTTAGTTGCAGGGGTAAACACCATATATTTT
CDR3: CSSSLVAGVNTIYF

V: TRBV6-6
D: .
J: TRBJ1-3
size: once
DNA: TGTGCCAGCAGTTACTTCTACTCTGGAAACACCATATATTTT
CDR3: CASSYFYSGNTIYF

V: TRBV5-6
D: .
J: TRBJ2-7
size: .
DNA: TGTGCCAGCAGCTTGCCTAACGAGCAGTACTTC
CDR3: CASSLPNEQYF

V: TRBV15
D: TRBD1
J: TRBJ2-3
size: .
DNA: TGTGCCACCAGCACAGGACAGGGGACCCCCACAGATACGCAGTATTTT
CDR3: CATSTGQGTPTDTQYF

V: TRBV19
D: .
J: TRBJ1-4
size: few
DNA: TGTGCCAGCTTTGACAGGCAGCATGAAAAACTGTTTTTT
CDR3: CASFDRQHEKLFF

V: TRBV10-2
D: .
J: TRBJ2-7
size: .
DNA: TGCGCCAGCAGTGGATCCATAGGGGCCTACGAGCAGTACTTC
CDR3: CASSGSIGAYEQYF

V: TRBV2
D: TRBD2
J: TRBJ2-3
size: .
DNA: TGTGCCAGCAATCTAGCGGTCACAGATACGCAGTATTTT
CDR3: CASNLAVTDTQYF

V: TRBV6-5
D: .
J: TRBJ2-6
size: few
DNA: TGTGCCAGCAGTTACACAGAGGGCTCTGGGGCCAACGTCCTGACTTTC
CDR3: CASSYTEGSGANVLTF

V: TRBV4-2
D: .
J: TRBJ2-7
size: .
DNA: TGTGCCAGCAGCCAGACCGGACAGTCACAAGGCCACGAGCAGTACTTC
CDR3: CASSQTGQSQGHEQYF

V: TRBV7-2
D: .
J: TRBJ1-5
size: .
DNA: TGTGCCAGCAGCCCAAACAGAAATCAGCCCCAGCATTTT
CDR3: CASSPNRNQPQHF

V: TRBV9
D: .
J: TRBJ2-1
size: few
DNA: TGTGCCAGCAGCGTAGGTCCGGGAGATGAGCAGTTCTTC
CDR3: CASSVGPGDEQFF

V: TRBV27
D: TRBD2
J: TRBJ2-7
size: .
DNA: TGTGCCAGCAGTTTTGCGGGAGCTAAGTACGAGCAGTACTTC
CDR3: CASSFAGAKYEQYF

V: TRBV18
D: .
J: TRBJ2-3
size: .
DNA: TGTGCCAGCTCACCCTTGAGCGGCAAGGGGGAAAATACGCAGTATTTT
CDR3: CASSPLSGKGENTQYF

V: TRBV28
D: .
J: TRBJ2-7
size: .
DNA: TGTGCCAGCAGCAGTTCGACCCCCGACATCTCCTACGAGCAGTACTTC
CDR3: CASSSSTPDISYEQYF

V: TRBV7-9
D: .
J: TRBJ2-7
size: .
DNA: TGTGCCAGCAGCTTAGCTCAGGGGGGACCCTACGAGCAGTACTTC
CDR3: CASSLAQGGPYEQYF

V: TRBV14
D: .
J: TRBJ1-1
size: few
DNA: TGTGCCAGCAGCCAAGATCTAGGAGGGTACACTGAAGCTTTCTTT
CDR3: CASSQDLGGYTEAFF

V: TRBV30
D: .
J: TRBJ1-4
size: few
DNA: TGTGCCTGGAGTCCCCCAGGTTCAACTAATGAAAAACTGTTTTTT
CDR3: CAWSPPGSTNEKLFF

V: TRBV18
D: .
J: TRBJ1-2
size: few
DNA: TGTGCCAGCTCACCACCGTCGGGTCTCTATGGCTACACCTTC
CDR3: CASSPPSGLYGYTF

V: TRBV29-1
D: TRBD2
J: TRBJ2-4
size: .
DNA: TGCAGCGGAGGGACTAGTTGGAGCATTCAGTACTTC
CDR3: CSGGTSWSIQYF

V: TRBV5-5
D: .
J: TRBJ1-5
size: .
DNA: TGTGCCAGCAGCTTGGAAGGGAGTGGTCAGCCCCAGCATTTT
CDR3: CASSLEGSGQPQHF

V: TRBV18
D: TRBD1
J: TRBJ2-7
size: .
DNA: TGTGCCAGCTCACCACCCGGCCGGGACAGGGACTCCTACGAGCAGTACTTC
CDR3: CASSPPGRDRDSYEQYF